This TCR beta chain appears in the sequencing data of a study of spatial heterogeneity in lung cancer (dated by TCRdb to between 2018 and 2021). With respect to the entire study: The donors were 65 to 90 patients from the lung TRACERx cohort who had early-stage, untreated non-small cell lung cancer. At surgery, both alpha and beta chains were TCR-sequenced in under 250 tumor regions, approximately 64 matched nontumor lung samples and some 58 PBMC samples. In the raw uncorrected reads, each unique combination of TCR and UMI appeared on average more than ten times. More beta-chain than alpha-chain transcripts were consistently detected, likely reflecting higher beta-chain transcript abundance. Follow-up PBMC samples were sequenced whenever available, with a median time to follow-up of around 24 months after resection. TCR alpha and beta repertoires were quantitatively compared across multiple tumor regions, matched nontumor lung and blood in non-small cell lung cancer. Nonsynonymous mutation counts, determined by whole-exome sequencing of tumor tissue, were related to features of the TCR repertoire.

Concerning this clonotype itself: Its recognized antigen is unknown. No base-level quality is on record; no much larger clone is a single base apart.

This specimen's time point label, interpreted: blood at routine non-recurrence follow-up after resection. Whole RNA extracted from tumor and nontumor lung tissue, or from cryopreserved PBMC samples, was used for TCR sequencing without cell sorting. A patient was chosen for TCR sequencing only when enough RNA was available from at least two tumor regions. The full study reports these points: Comparisons of baseline and follow-up blood repertoires included only 14 patients. Ubiquitous expanded tumor TCRs showed up in blood more often at tumor resection than at routine follow-up. Additional single-cell paired TCR alpha and beta sequencing was considered necessary to confirm, at a functional level, the hypothesis that regional TCRs recognize regional mutations.

The CDR3 runs 15 amino acids, cysteine and phenylalanine included. Only CDR3 DNA is held: 45 bases, read in frame from base 1. CDR1 and CDR2 are drawn from the germline V gene: SGHTA, FQGNSA. The V and J ends are trimmed by 3 bases and 6 bases, leaving 15 bases between them. The method was 5' RACE. Sequencing relied on a NextSeq 500. To allow correction of PCR and sequencing errors, the TCR library protocol tagged every TCR cDNA molecule with a unique molecular identifier. On the authors' methods: Decombinator tools were used for TCR identification, UMI-based error correction and CDR3 extraction. TCRs above a frequency of 2 per 1,000, corresponding to the top 1% of the tumor frequency distribution, were defined as expanded. Renyi diversity was calculated using the R vegan package after each repertoire was subsampled 100 times to 5,000 TCRs. CDR3 similarity networks were built from amino acid triplet string-kernel similarity, connecting CDR3s with pairwise similarity above 0.82. Using fastp at Q25 and MiXCR, TCRdb reprocessed the public reads and kept productive beta chains. Each CDR3 protein gets just one entry, which takes the most common genes and DNA from the rows behind it. The V and J calls were determined by TCRdb, not by the authors. The table for this sample lists tens of thousands of distinct CDR3 sequences; just under 20% of them were counted only once. The ten largest clonotypes hold 20% to 25% of the sample.

The clonotype was recovered from a male donor with early-stage non-small cell lung cancer. Here the sequenced sample was PBMCs, taken at follow-up. The rearrangement combines TRBV7-2 with TRBJ2-1; TRBD1 is possibly the D segment (6 matching bases). DNA sequence: TGTGCCAGCAGCTTCCGTCAGGGGTCTGGCAATGAGCAGTTCTTC. It codes for CASSFRQGSGNEQFF.